Listed here are 18 T cell receptor beta chains from one sample, sequenced in a study of T cells after yellow fever vaccination. TCRdb reanalysed the 5' RACE reads using MiXCR and keeps one entry per CDR3 protein. The sample has hundreds of thousands of distinct CDR3 sequences, roughly 14% seen once. This specimen was PBMCs, taken on the day of the yellow fever booster vaccination. These receptor sequences come from a man aged 30-40 years who received the YFV17D yellow fever vaccine.

This clonotype was counted a few times. The chain couples TRBV7-2 to TRBJ2-3; D is possibly TRBD2 (6 bases). The germline V gene encodes CDR1 SGHTA and CDR2 FQGNSA. Trimming removed 5 bases at V and 5 bases at J, with 11 bases between. CDR3 length equals 13 residues. The CDR3 reads CASSTVGGDTQYF. As DNA, the CDR3 is TGTGCCAGCAGCACGGTGGGGGGAGATACGCAGTATTTT.

The table lists this clonotype with a few counts. The chain carries TRBV7-9 and TRBJ1-2; TRBD1 agrees at 9 bases. This CDR3 has 14 amino acids. The V gene end was trimmed by 1 base and the J gene end by 6 bases; junction bases not matched to a gene: 3. The germline V gene has CDR1 SEHNR and CDR2 FQNEAQ (reference sequence). The CDR3 DNA reads as TGTGCCAGCAGCTTAGGGGACAGGGTCGATGGCTACACCTTC. Encoded protein: CASSLGDRVDGYTF.

The rearrangement links TRBV12-3 or TRBV12-4 to TRBJ2-3; D is undetermined. Trimming took off 7 bases at V and 6 bases at J, with 20 bases between the two ends. The CDR3 has 15 amino acids. The CDR3 DNA reads as TGTGCCAGCACTACATTTGGAACCGCCGCGGATACGCAGTATTTT. Encoded protein: CASTTFGTAADTQYF.

DNA of the CDR3: TGTGCCAGCAGCCCCGACGGGGGGGCTGGCTACACCTTC. The encoded protein is CASSPDGGAGYTF. The chain uses TRBV7-2 and TRBJ1-2, with a possible D match to TRBD1 (6 bases). Looked up from germline, CDR1 is SGHTA and CDR2 is FQGNSA. Trimming removed 5 bases at V and 7 bases at J, with 14 bases between. The CDR3 contains 13 residues. Full variable domain (outside the CDR3, taken from reference TRBV7-2 and TRBJ1-2): GAGVSQSPSNKVTEKGKDVELRCDPISGHTALYWYRQSLGQGLEFLIYFQGNSAPDKSGLPSDRFSAERTGGSVSTLTIQRTQQEDSAVYLCASSPDGGAGYTFGSGTRLTVV.

The chain combines TRBV6-1 with TRBJ2-3, with D possibly being TRBD1 (6 bases). Trimming left V 7 bases short and J 0 bases short, with 11 bases between. The CDR3 sequence is 14 residues long. CDR1 MNHNS and CDR2 SASEGT come from the germline V gene. CDR3 in amino acids: CASTGTYSTDTQYF. The CDR3 bases are TGTGCCAGCACCGGGACATATAGCACAGATACGCAGTATTTT.

This clonotype occurred a few times. This sequence joins TRBV20-1 and TRBJ2-2, with D hard to call. Trimming cost V 4 bases and J 1 base, with 7 bases left between them. The length of the CDR3 is 13 residues. Germline CDR1 reads DFQATT; CDR2 reads SNEGSKA (reference sequence). CDR3 sequence: CSANPVNTGELFF. The CDR3 DNA follows: TGCAGTGCTAATCCCGTGAACACCGGGGAGCTGTTTTTT.

This clonotype was found a few times. The chain has TRBV5-1 and TRBJ2-1, with 13 bases fitting TRBD2. V trimming: 6 bases; J trimming: 8 bases; junction bases outside the gene matches: 5. Germline assignment: CDR1 SGHRS and CDR2 YFSETQ. This CDR3 is 14 amino acids long. The CDR3 spells CASTRTSGSDEQFF. Here the CDR3 DNA reads TGCGCCAGCACCAGGACTAGCGGGAGTGATGAGCAGTTCTTC.

This clonotype was seen more than once but under ten times. The chain employs TRBV5-1 and TRBJ2-1; D is perhaps TRBD2 (5 bases). The V gene lost 8 bases and the J gene lost 3 bases, with 15 bases spanning the gap. The CDR3 extends over 14 amino acids. Germline V lookup: CDR1 SGHRS, CDR2 YFSETQ. Written as DNA, the CDR3 is TGCGCCAGTCGTCCGGGATCAAACTACAATGAGCAGTTCTTC. Translating it yields CASRPGSNYNEQFF.

This chain joins TRBV3-1 and TRBJ2-7; 12 positions agree with TRBD2. The CDR3 consists of 16 residues. Looked up from germline, CDR1 is LGHDT and CDR2 is YNNKEL (reference sequence). V was pared by 0 bases and J by 5 bases, with 5 bases of the junction left unmatched. CDR3 residues: CASSQDRTSGNHEQYF. In DNA, the CDR3 is TGTGCCAGCAGCCAAGATAGGACTAGCGGGAACCACGAGCAGTACTTC.

The rearrangement links TRBV4-3 to TRBJ2-1, with TRBD1 matching 8 bases. The V and J ends lost 3 bases and 2 bases, in that order; junction bases with no gene match: 3. This CDR3 is 15 amino acids long. Per germline, CDR1 LGHNA and CDR2 YSLEER. CDR3 nucleotide sequence: TGCGCCAGCAGCCAGGGGGACAGGCCCTACAATGAGCAGTTCTTC. Residues: CASSQGDRPYNEQFF.

This clonotype was counted between two and nine times. CDR3 coding DNA: TGTGCCAGCAGTTCCTTACAGGGGGCAGCTTTCTTT. This codes for CASSSLQGAAFF. The chain uses TRBV27 and TRBJ1-1; TRBD1 agrees at 9 bases. CDR3 length equals 12 residues. V was pared by 4 bases and J by 10 bases, with 4 bases of the junction left unmatched. The germline CDR1 and CDR2 sequences are MNHEY and SMNVEV (reference sequence).

This clonotype was counted many times. The V gene is TRBV28, the J gene TRBJ2-1; D gene ambiguous. CDR3 size: 10 residues. Germline V gene data show CDR1 as MDHEN and CDR2 as SYDVKM. Trimming left V 5 bases short and J 6 bases short, with 2 bases between. The CDR3 is CASSLNEQFF. CDR3 in DNA: TGTGCCAGCAGTCTCAATGAGCAGTTCTTC.

The chain couples TRBV14 to TRBJ1-1; 8 bases fit TRBD1. CDR3 size: 14 residues. CDR1 SGHDN and CDR2 FVKESK come from the germline V gene. Losses at the gene ends were 7 bases for V and 4 bases for J; bases not matched to a gene: 8. For the CDR3, the DNA is TGTGCCAGCACCGCACAGGGGGTCAGCACTGAAGCTTTCTTT. Translation gives CASTAQGVSTEAFF.

The chain employs TRBV4-2 and TRBJ2-2; D is unresolved. CDR1 and CDR2 from the germline V gene are LGHNA and YNFKEQ. V was clipped by 0 bases and J by 7 bases, with 9 bases between them. The CDR3 runs 14 residues. CDR3 in amino acids: CASSQDQAVGELFF. Here the CDR3 DNA reads TGTGCCAGCAGCCAAGATCAGGCGGTCGGGGAGCTGTTTTTT.

In this sample, this clonotype turned up a few times. V and J are TRBV3-1 and TRBJ2-3, with a possible D match to TRBD2 (6 bases). CDR3 length: 17 residues. Germline CDR1 is LGHDT and CDR2 is YNNKEL (reference sequence). Trimming removed 0 bases from V and 3 bases from J, with 16 bases in between. The CDR3 DNA follows: TGTGCCAGCAGCCAAGATCAACTCGTCGGGGGAACAGATACGCAGTATTTT. Encoded protein: CASSQDQLVGGTDTQYF.

In this sample, this clonotype turned up many times. The CDR3 sequence: CSAREWAGAYGEKLFF. DNA for the CDR3: TGCAGTGCTAGAGAATGGGCAGGCGCCTATGGGGAAAAACTGTTTTTT. This chain connects TRBV20-1 to TRBJ1-4; D ambiguous. The CDR3 consists of 16 residues. The germline CDR1 and CDR2 sequences are DFQATT and SNEGSKA (reference sequence). Between the trimmed V and J ends, which lost 0 bases and 8 bases, there was a span of 19 bases.

The V gene is TRBV18, the J gene TRBJ2-3; 8 bases map to TRBD1. There are 16 residues in the CDR3. CDR1 and CDR2 (germline): KGHSH, LQKENI. V trimming: 2 bases; J trimming: 0 bases; junction bases outside the gene matches: 4. In DNA form, the CDR3 reads TGTGCCAGCTCACCAGATCAGGGGGCGAGCACAGATACGCAGTATTTT. Encoded protein: CASSPDQGASTDTQYF.

The chain links TRBV4-2 to TRBJ2-5; D uncertain. The CDR3 has 15 amino acids. V gave up 0 bases and J gave up 1 base, with 9 bases separating them. Looked up from germline, CDR1 is LGHNA and CDR2 is YNFKEQ. The CDR3 DNA sequence: TGTGCCAGCAGCCAAGATACGTTCAGCCAAGAGACCCAGTACTTC. Its translation is CASSQDTFSQETQYF.